Below are 20 T cell receptor beta chains sequenced from a single sample in a study of molecular identifiers for immune sequencing clone quantification. Each CDR3 protein gets one entry after TCRdb re-called the PCR reads with MiXCR. In the table there are 20,000 or so distinct CDR3 sequences, 20% to 25% of which are singletons. Sequencing used naive CD8+ T cells from blood, with Jurkat cell RNA spiked in. Subset defined: FACS-sorted CD8+CD4-CCR7+CD45RA+ naive T cells. These receptors were obtained from a human donor in good health. Some libraries in this study had Jurkat cell RNA spiked in.

This clonotype appeared many times. The V gene is TRBV7-7, the J gene TRBJ2-2; D call uncertain. Per the germline V gene, CDR1 is SSHAT and CDR2 is FNYEAQ (reference sequence). Trimming cost V 3 bases and J 0 bases, with 23 bases left between them. CDR3 length equals 20 residues. This CDR3 reads CASSLRGAQIPGTNTGELFF. CDR3 coding DNA: TGTGCCAGCAGCTTGAGAGGTGCTCAGATCCCTGGGACGAACACCGGGGAGCTGTTTTTT.

This clonotype was counted many times. The V gene is TRBV7-9, the J gene TRBJ1-1, with D uncertain. The V and J ends lost 7 bases and 1 base respectively, with 16 bases between them. Germline-derived CDR1 and CDR2 are SEHNR and FQNEAQ (reference sequence). The CDR3 has 15 residues. CDR3 in amino acids: CASTMNLAPNTEAFF. The CDR3 DNA follows: TGTGCCAGCACCATGAACTTGGCCCCGAACACTGAAGCTTTCTTT. Variable domain in full (rest from reference TRBV7-9 and TRBJ1-1): DTGVSQNPRHKITKRGQNVTFRCDPISEHNRLYWYRQTLGQGPEFLTYFQNEAQLEKSRLLSDRFSAERPKGSFSTLEIQRTEQGDSAMYLCASTMNLAPNTEAFFGQGTRLTVV.

In this sample, this clonotype turned up once. Possible read error: a much larger clone is one base away. V and J are TRBV9 and TRBJ2-1; a weak D match, TRBD2 (5 bases). Per germline, CDR1 SGDLS and CDR2 YYNGEE. Trimming removed 3 bases at V and 5 bases at J, with 12 bases between. The CDR3 loop spans 14 amino acids. The CDR3, as DNA: TGTGCCAGCAGCGCAGCTCGGGGAAACAATGAGCAGTTCTTC. Its translation is CASSAARGNNEQFF.

This clonotype appeared a few times. The gene calls are TRBV7-9 and TRBJ2-2, with D possibly TRBD1 on 7 matching bases. Trimming took 5 bases from V and 7 from J, leaving 23 bases between them. The CDR3 consists of 17 residues. Germline V CDR1 and CDR2: SEHNR, FQNEAQ (reference sequence). In DNA, the CDR3 is TGTGCCAGCAGCCCGTTACAGGGGAGGACGTCGGACGGGGAGCTGTTTTTT. The encoded protein is CASSPLQGRTSDGELFF. The variable domain in full, with the rest retrieved from reference TRBV7-9 and TRBJ2-2, is DTGVSQNPRHKITKRGQNVTFRCDPISEHNRLYWYRQTLGQGPEFLTYFQNEAQLEKSRLLSDRFSAERPKGSFSTLEIQRTEQGDSAMYLCASSPLQGRTSDGELFFGEGSRLTVL.

The chain carries TRBV7-8 and TRBJ2-1, with 10 bases lining up with TRBD2. The V gene end was trimmed by 2 bases and the J gene end by 3 bases; junction bases not matched to a gene: 4. This CDR3 has 16 residues. Germline V gene data show CDR1 as SGHVS and CDR2 as FQNEAQ. CDR3 protein: CASSLTRLAGYNEQFF. CDR3 sequence (DNA): TGTGCCAGCAGCTTAACCCGACTAGCGGGCTACAATGAGCAGTTCTTC.

V usage is TRBV29-1 and J usage is TRBJ2-7; D gene ambiguous. The CDR3 consists of 11 residues. Germline-derived CDR1 and CDR2 are SQVTM and ANQGSEA. The ends were cut back, 7 bases at V and 5 bases at J, with 12 bases in the middle. CDR3 amino acids: CSAESDNEQYF. The DNA of the CDR3 is TGCAGCGCAGAAAGTGACAACGAGCAGTACTTC.

This clonotype was detected a few times. The chain has TRBV7-2 and TRBJ2-7, with D maybe TRBD2 (6 bases). The CDR3 spans 14 residues. Germline V CDR1 and CDR2: SGHTA, FQGNSA. V was trimmed by 3 bases and J by 6 bases, leaving 15 bases between them. In nucleotides, the CDR3 is TGTGCCAGCAGCTTCGGGCCTGGGAGGACCGAGCAGTACTTC. Encoded protein: CASSFGPGRTEQYF. The full variable domain, with the rest looked up from reference TRBV7-2 and TRBJ2-7, is GAGVSQSPSNKVTEKGKDVELRCDPISGHTALYWYRQSLGQGLEFLIYFQGNSAPDKSGLPSDRFSAERTGGSVSTLTIQRTQQEDSAVYLCASSFGPGRTEQYFGPGTRLTVT.

Of note for this clonotype: One base away lies a much larger clone, so this may be a sequencing read error. The V gene is TRBV3-1, the J gene TRBJ2-1, with 9 nucleotides matching TRBD2. Germline V lookup: CDR1 LGHDT, CDR2 YNNKEL (reference sequence). The CDR3 is made up of 16 amino acids. The CDR3, as DNA: TGTGCCAGCAACCAAGTAGCGGGAGTCCTGTATCATGAGCAGTTCTTC. Translated, it gives CASNQVAGVLYHEQFF.

This clonotype was seen a handful of times. This rearrangement joins TRBV7-2 to TRBJ2-3; perhaps TRBD2 as D (6 bases). V was shortened by 0 bases and J by 0 bases, with 7 bases between the two germline ends. CDR3 length: 15 amino acids. CDR1 is SGHTA, CDR2 FQGNSA, per germline. The CDR3 DNA sequence: TGTGCCAGCAGCTTAGCGGACTACAGCACAGATACGCAGTATTTT. It translates to CASSLADYSTDTQYF.

In its sample, this clonotype was seen many times. The CDR3 DNA follows: TGTGCCAGCAGCTCCAGTGGGGGGCCTCAAGAGACCCAGTACTTC. This codes for CASSSSGGPQETQYF. V is TRBV9 and J is TRBJ2-5; TRBD1 or TRBD2 may be the D gene (6 bases each). The CDR3 consists of 15 residues. V gave up 4 bases and J gave up 2 bases, with 15 bases separating them. The germline CDR1 and CDR2 sequences are SGDLS and YYNGEE.

In this sample, this clonotype turned up many times. The chain uses TRBV7-9 and TRBJ2-3; no clear D. This CDR3 is 14 amino acids long. Trimming shortened V by 1 base and J by 6 bases, and 11 bases separated the two germline ends. Germline CDR1 reads SEHNR; CDR2 reads FQNEAQ (reference sequence). CDR3 sequence reads: CASSLGVRADTQYF. CDR3 DNA: TGTGCCAGCAGCTTAGGTGTCCGGGCCGATACGCAGTATTTT. The full variable domain, in which reference TRBV7-9 and TRBJ2-3 provide the parts outside the CDR3, is DTGVSQNPRHKITKRGQNVTFRCDPISEHNRLYWYRQTLGQGPEFLTYFQNEAQLEKSRLLSDRFSAERPKGSFSTLEIQRTEQGDSAMYLCASSLGVRADTQYFGPGTRLTVL.

Notes on this clonotype: One base away lies a much larger clone, so this may be a sequencing read error. This chain joins TRBV14 and TRBJ2-3, with TRBD2 identical over 9 bases. The length of the CDR3 is 15 residues. CDR1 is SGHDN and CDR2 is FVKESK in the germline V gene. The CDR3 nucleotides read TGTGCCGGCAGCTTGACTAGCGGAGCCACAGATACGCAGTATTTT. Encoded protein: CAGSLTSGATDTQYF.

This clonotype has a single count. The chain has TRBV7-9 and TRBJ2-3; unclear D gene. The CDR3 covers 14 residues. Between the trimmed V and J ends, which lost 3 bases and 3 bases, there was a span of 10 bases. Germline V gene sequence: CDR1 SEHNR, CDR2 FQNEAQ (reference sequence). CDR3 nucleotides: TGTGCCAGCAGCTTCTGGCCGATTACAGATACGCAGTATTTT. Translated, it gives CASSFWPITDTQYF.

The chain is built from TRBV12-3 or TRBV12-4 and TRBJ2-7, with D tentatively TRBD1 (5 bases). V lost 11 bases, J lost 3 bases, and 11 bases lay in between. The CDR3 covers 11 residues. The CDR3 loop reads CASRQGYEQYF. CDR3 bases: TGTGCCTCCCGGCAGGGCTACGAGCAGTACTTC.

There are a few counts of this clonotype. This sequence joins TRBV27 and TRBJ2-1; a weak D match, TRBD2 (5 bases). This CDR3 region has 12 residues. Trimming left V 6 bases short and J 9 bases short, with 12 bases between. CDR1 is MNHEY and CDR2 is SMNVEV in the germline V gene (reference sequence). The CDR3 nucleotides are TGTGCCAGCAGATTGACCGGAGGTGAGCAGTTCTTC. Amino acid sequence: CASRLTGGEQFF.

This clonotype was counted many times. The CDR3 sequence: CASSFTGTGYNSPLHF. The CDR3 nucleotides read TGTGCCAGCAGCTTCACCGGGACAGGCTATAATTCACCCCTCCACTTT. The genes are TRBV7-9 and TRBJ1-6; TRBD1 agrees at 8 bases. The germline V gene encodes CDR1 SEHNR and CDR2 FQNEAQ (reference sequence). The V gene end was trimmed by 3 bases and the J gene end by 3 bases; junction bases not matched to a gene: 4. This CDR3 spans 16 amino acids.

In DNA form, the CDR3 reads TGCGCCAGCAGCCAAGCCCTTTTCGTACTAGCGGGCTCCTACAATGAGCAGTTCTTC. Translating gives CASSQALFVLAGSYNEQFF. The chain carries TRBV4-3 and TRBJ2-1, with 9 bases identical to TRBD2. In germline, CDR1 is LGHNA, CDR2 YSLEER. The CDR3 is 19 residues long. V shed 1 base and J 0 bases; nucleotides not matched to a gene: 10.

Note on this clonotype: In this CDR3 the conserved last residue, phenylalanine or tryptophan, is missing, so a read error is likely. The rearrangement joins TRBV20-1 to TRBJ2-7; D unclear. CDR3 size: 13 residues. The V end lost 0 bases, the J end lost 2 bases, and 8 bases lay between the germline ends. CDR1 and CDR2 from the germline V gene are DFQATT and SNEGSKA (reference sequence). In DNA form, the CDR3 reads TGCAGTGCTAGAGATGGCGGCGCCTACGAGCAGTACATC. This sequence encodes CSARDGGAYEQYI.

The chain couples TRBV19 to TRBJ2-3, with TRBD1 identical over 7 bases. The CDR3 is 13 amino acids. CDR1 is LNHDA, CDR2 SQIVND, per germline (reference sequence). Trimming cost V 10 bases and J 4 bases; bases outside gene matches: 8. In DNA form, the CDR3 reads TGTGCCATCCGAGACAGGGTCTCAGATACGCAGTATTTT. Its protein is CAIRDRVSDTQYF.

The sample holds many counts of this clonotype. J is TRBJ2-7 and V is TRBV28, with 8 bases lining up with TRBD1. The V and J ends lost 6 bases and 5 bases, in that order; junction bases with no gene match: 15. Germline V gene sequence: CDR1 MDHEN, CDR2 SYDVKM. The CDR3 extends over 16 amino acids. The CDR3 loop reads CASRSNPGQAPHEQYF. The CDR3 region has the DNA TGTGCCAGCAGAAGTAATCCGGGACAGGCGCCCCACGAGCAGTACTTC.